What follows describes a single T cell receptor beta chain. The target of this receptor is not known. No base quality information exists; no much larger clone differs at one position. The data belong to a study of lymphopenia after photon versus proton radiotherapy (dated by TCRdb to the late 2010s). For the study in its entirety: In patients with gastrointestinal tumors who developed high-grade lymphopenia, the study compared the immunological effects of photon radiation therapy with those of proton radiation therapy. The study aimed to characterize how the two radiation modalities differ in their impact on the immune system. The 20 or so patients in the cohort had gastrointestinal tumors, were treated with either photon or proton therapy, and subsequently developed lymphopenia.

Here is what the overall study found, with its caveats: Proton-treated patients stayed relatively stable during treatment, while photon-treated patients lost naive T cells and TCR diversity and gained effector/memory populations. Once the lymphocyte count had reached its nadir, the repertoires of photon-treated patients showed oligoclonal expansion, particularly of CD8+ Temra cells, and this expansion drove the decline in diversity. The authors looked at the survival association only in patients who died, and they framed better survival with proton therapy as a possibility rather than a demonstrated result. Across the cohort, among patients who died, a greater drop in TCR diversity after the nadir was inversely correlated with overall survival time.

CDR1 and CDR2 are read off the germline V gene (reference sequence) as SEHNR and FQNEAQ. Here V drops 0 bases and J drops 0 bases, and the junction holds 1 base not matched to any gene. Spanning cysteine to phenylalanine, the CDR3 consists of 15 amino acids. The read is trimmed to its CDR3 DNA, 45 bases read in frame from base 1. Libraries were constructed by the immunoSEQ multiplex PCR assay. Deep sequencing of rearranged TCR beta loci, alongside multiparametric flow cytometry, was used to profile T cell repertoires. TCRdb took this table from immuneACCESS and kept in-frame rearrangements with V and J called. Such tables lack part of the clones; where checked against another copy, unresolved V genes explain under half of the gap, and the rest is unexplained. For this sample there are 150,000 to 200,000 clones; around nine tenths appear just once. About 4.7% of the sample comes from the top ten.

The sample consisted of peripheral blood, taken from a patient treated with photon-based radiotherapy. The chain is made from TRBV7-9 and TRBJ1-1; the central 7 bases match TRBD1. The receptor comes from a man aged 50-60 years with gastric cancer. CDR3 region: CASSLAGQMNTEAFF. At the DNA level, the sequence is TGTGCCAGCAGCTTAGCGGGACAGATGAACACTGAAGCTTTCTTT.